A selection of T cell receptor beta chains follows, all from one sample in a study of blood T cell repertoires in COVID-19. Method: immunoSEQ multiplex PCR; TCRdb's copy keeps in-frame clones and lacks some. The profile shows 110,000 or so clones, 70% to 90% of them singletons. The sequenced material came from peripheral blood. Receptors were obtained from a woman in her 70s who had recovered from COVID-19. CDR3s include the opening cysteine and the closing phenylalanine or tryptophan. Fields, in order: V gene, clone size, J gene, D gene, CDR3 protein, CDR3 DNA. The D gene is left open where the match is weak. Rows give clone size only sometimes, using once, few, many, or a class for an expanded clone.

TRBV29-1,.,TRBJ2-2,TRBD1,CSVPDRAGTGELFF,TGCAGCGTCCCCGACAGGGCGGGCACCGGGGAGCTGTTTTTT
TRBV5-1,.,TRBJ2-2,.,CASGAQADTGELFF,TGCGCCAGCGGGGCCCAGGCGGACACCGGGGAGCTGTTTTTT
TRBV7-3,.,TRBJ2-3,TRBD1,CASSLGQGLQYF,TGTGCCAGCAGCTTAGGACAGGGTTTGCAGTATTTT
TRBV30,.,TRBJ2-5,.,CAWSVTGQWTQYF,TGTGCCTGGAGTGTTACGGGTCAGTGGACCCAGTACTTC
TRBV4-3,.,TRBJ1-1,TRBD1,CASSLDRGETEAFF,TGCGCCAGCAGCCTGGACAGGGGTGAAACTGAAGCTTTCTTT
TRBV4-3,.,TRBJ2-3,TRBD2,CASSQGAGGADTQYF,TGCGCCAGCAGCCAAGGGGCTGGGGGGGCAGATACGCAGTATTTT
TRBV11-2,.,TRBJ2-5,TRBD1,CASSLDMTGWETQYF,TGTGCCAGCAGCTTAGATATGACAGGGTGGGAGACCCAGTACTTC
TRBV7-3,.,TRBJ1-6,.,CASSPQGRGSPLHF,TGTGCCAGCAGCCCGCAGGGCCGAGGTTCACCCCTCCACTTT
TRBV4-3,.,TRBJ1-1,.,CASSQDSRYNTEAFF,TGCGCCAGCAGCCAAGATAGCCGCTACAACACTGAAGCTTTCTTT
TRBV19,.,TRBJ2-2,.,CASSMLSRGTGELFF,TGTGCCAGTAGTATGCTCTCCCGGGGCACCGGGGAGCTGTTTTTT
TRBV5-1,.,TRBJ1-2,TRBD1,CASSLDRGRGYTF,TGCGCCAGCAGCTTGGACAGGGGGCGAGGCTACACCTTC
TRBV4-1,.,TRBJ2-7,.,CASSQDGGMGREQYF,TGCGCCAGCAGCCAAGACGGAGGGATGGGGCGCGAGCAGTACTTC
TRBV2,.,TRBJ1-4,.,CASSDESQGIGEKLFF,TGTGCCAGCAGTGATGAGTCACAGGGTATAGGTGAAAAACTGTTTTTT
TRBV30,.,TRBJ1-5,TRBD1,CAWSGGQGFGPQHF,TGTGCCTGGAGTGGTGGACAGGGCTTCGGGCCCCAGCATTTT
TRBV24-1,.,TRBJ2-1,TRBD2,CATSDFSGTLEQFF,TGTGCCACCAGTGATTTTAGCGGGACCCTCGAGCAGTTCTTC
TRBV19,.,TRBJ1-1,TRBD1,CASSIRGRGAEAFF,TGTGCCAGTAGTATCAGGGGGCGAGGGGCTGAAGCTTTCTTT
TRBV7-2,.,TRBJ1-1,.,CASSRPAIPGEAFF,TGTGCCAGCAGCAGACCCGCGATCCCAGGTGAAGCTTTCTTT
TRBV2,.,TRBJ2-4,TRBD2,CASSLLAGVKNIQYF,TGTGCCAGCAGCCTACTAGCGGGAGTCAAAAACATTCAGTACTTC
TRBV4-2,.,TRBJ1-1,.,CASSPLTGFWTEAFF,TGTGCCAGCAGCCCCCTTACAGGGTTTTGGACTGAAGCTTTCTTT
TRBV7-2,.,TRBJ2-1,.,CASSQAGSSYNEQFF,TGTGCCAGCAGCCAAGCGGGCAGCTCCTACAATGAGCAGTTCTTC
TRBV27,.,TRBJ2-7,TRBD1,CASKDRGAFYEQYF,TGTGCCAGTAAGGACAGGGGTGCTTTCTACGAGCAGTACTTC
TRBV6-4,.,TRBJ2-1,.,CASSVSGRSYNEQFF,TGTGCCAGCAGTGTTAGTGGTCGCTCCTACAATGAGCAGTTCTTC
TRBV7-9,few,TRBJ2-2,.,CASSQEAGGVTGELFF,TGTGCCAGCAGCCAAGAAGCGGGCGGGGTCACCGGGGAGCTGTTTTTT
TRBV28,once,TRBJ2-2,TRBD2,CASSLSGRVNTGELFF,TGTGCCAGCAGTTTGAGCGGGAGAGTGAACACCGGGGAGCTGTTTTTT
TRBV5-6,many,TRBJ2-1,.,CASSFRHGGNNEQFF,TGTGCCAGCAGCTTCCGACACGGAGGTAACAATGAGCAGTTCTTC
TRBV5-1,.,TRBJ2-7,TRBD2,CASRSGTSPFEQYF,TGCGCCAGCAGGTCCGGGACTAGCCCCTTCGAGCAGTACTTC
TRBV7-7,once,TRBJ2-1,TRBD2,CASSLGAGNEQFF,TGTGCTAGCAGCTTGGGAGCGGGGAATGAGCAGTTCTTC
TRBV19,.,TRBJ2-7,.,CVEPQGNYEQYF,TGTGTCGAACCCCAGGGGAACTACGAGCAGTACTTC
TRBV19,.,TRBJ2-1,TRBD2,CASSPPTARERNVGQFF,TGTGCCAGTAGTCCCCCGACTGCGCGGGAGCGCAATGTTGGGCAGTTCTTC
TRBV10-3,.,TRBJ2-7,.,CAISVGESEQYF,TGTGCCATCAGTGTAGGAGAGAGCGAGCAGTACTTC
TRBV10-3,.,TRBJ2-4,TRBD1,CAPRGQLAKNIQYF,TGTGCCCCCCGGGGACAGCTAGCCAAAAACATTCAGTACTTC
TRBV7-2,.,TRBJ2-5,TRBD2,CASSLSGWRGAGGTQYF,TGTGCCAGCAGCTTAAGCGGCTGGCGGGGGGCCGGCGGGACCCAGTACTTC
TRBV7-2,.,TRBJ1-2,.,CASSLVGSSNYGYTF,TGTGCCAGCAGCTTAGTGGGCAGCTCTAACTATGGCTACACCTTC
TRBV6-1,few,TRBJ1-2,.,CASSEINFGGGQSYTF,TGTGCCAGCAGTGAGATAAATTTTGGCGGGGGCCAGAGCTACACCTTC
TRBV7-6,.,TRBJ2-1,TRBD2,CASSTLAGGHNEQFF,TGTGCCAGCAGCACCCTCGCGGGGGGCCACAATGAGCAGTTCTTC
TRBV18,.,TRBJ2-7,.,CASSLGLFRNEQYF,TGTGCCAGCTCACTCGGACTGTTCAGGAACGAGCAGTACTTC
TRBV4-1,few,TRBJ1-6,.,CASSPHIASSYNSPLHF,TGCGCCAGCAGCCCCCACATCGCCAGCTCCTATAATTCACCCCTCCACTTT
TRBV6-1,.,TRBJ1-5,.,CASSEFGTPSNQPQHF,TGTGCCAGCAGTGAATTTGGGACACCGAGCAATCAGCCCCAGCATTTT
TRBV28,.,TRBJ2-7,.,CASFRERHEQYF,TGTGCCAGCTTCCGGGAGCGTCACGAGCAGTACTTC
TRBV30,once,TRBJ2-5,.,CAWSLRETQYF,TGTGCCTGGAGTCTGAGAGAGACCCAGTACTTC